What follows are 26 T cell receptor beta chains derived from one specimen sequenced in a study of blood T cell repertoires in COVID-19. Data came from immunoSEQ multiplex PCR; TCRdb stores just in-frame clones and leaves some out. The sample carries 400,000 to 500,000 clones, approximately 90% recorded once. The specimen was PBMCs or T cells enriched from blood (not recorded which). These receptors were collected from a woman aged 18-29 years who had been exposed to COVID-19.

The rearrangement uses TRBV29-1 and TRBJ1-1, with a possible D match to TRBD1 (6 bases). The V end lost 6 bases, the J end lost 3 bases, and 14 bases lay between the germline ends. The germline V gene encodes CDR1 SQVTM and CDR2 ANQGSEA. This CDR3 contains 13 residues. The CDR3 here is CSVGQSLYTEAFF. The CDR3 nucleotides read TGCAGCGTAGGACAGTCGTTATACACTGAAGCTTTCTTT.

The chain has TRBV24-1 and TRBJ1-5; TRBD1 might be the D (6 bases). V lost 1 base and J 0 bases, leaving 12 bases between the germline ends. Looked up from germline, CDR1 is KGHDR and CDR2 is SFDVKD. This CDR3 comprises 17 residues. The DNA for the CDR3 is TGTGCCACCAGTGATTTACTCGGACAGTGTAGCAATCAGCCCCAGCATTTT. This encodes CATSDLLGQCSNQPQHF.

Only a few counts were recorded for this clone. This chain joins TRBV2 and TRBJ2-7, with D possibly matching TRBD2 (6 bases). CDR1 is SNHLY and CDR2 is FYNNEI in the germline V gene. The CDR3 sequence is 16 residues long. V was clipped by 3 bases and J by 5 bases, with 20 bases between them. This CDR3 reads CASSDSSGGGTHEQYF. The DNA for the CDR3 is TGTGCCAGCAGTGACTCCTCCGGGGGTGGGACCCACGAGCAGTACTTC.

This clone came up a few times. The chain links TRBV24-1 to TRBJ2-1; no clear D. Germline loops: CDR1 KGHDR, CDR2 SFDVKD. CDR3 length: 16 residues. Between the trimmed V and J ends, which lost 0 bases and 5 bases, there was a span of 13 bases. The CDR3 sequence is CATSDLGSGRNNEQFF. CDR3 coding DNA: TGTGCCACCAGTGATTTGGGGTCGGGTCGCAACAATGAGCAGTTCTTC.

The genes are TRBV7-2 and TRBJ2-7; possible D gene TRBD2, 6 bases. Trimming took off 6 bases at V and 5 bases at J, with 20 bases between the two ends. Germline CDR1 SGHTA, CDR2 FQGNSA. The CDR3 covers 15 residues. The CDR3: CASSPQVAALHEQYF. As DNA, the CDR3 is TGTGCCAGCAGTCCTCAGGTAGCGGCTCTCCACGAGCAGTACTTC.

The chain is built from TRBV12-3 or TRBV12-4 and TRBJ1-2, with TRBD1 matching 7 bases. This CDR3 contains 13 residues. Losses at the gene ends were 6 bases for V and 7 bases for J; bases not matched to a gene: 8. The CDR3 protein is CASSLNRGGGYTF. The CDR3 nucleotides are TGTGCCAGCAGCCTTAACAGGGGTGGTGGCTACACCTTC.

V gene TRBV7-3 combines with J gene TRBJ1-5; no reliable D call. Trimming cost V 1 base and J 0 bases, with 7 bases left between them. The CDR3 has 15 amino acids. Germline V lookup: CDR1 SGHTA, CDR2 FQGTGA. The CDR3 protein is CASSLSSNSNQPQHF. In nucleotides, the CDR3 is TGTGCCAGCAGCTTAAGCAGTAATAGCAATCAGCCCCAGCATTTT.

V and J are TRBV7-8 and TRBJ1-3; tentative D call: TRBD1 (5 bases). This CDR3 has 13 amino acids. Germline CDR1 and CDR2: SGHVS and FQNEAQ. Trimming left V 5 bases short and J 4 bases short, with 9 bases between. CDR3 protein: CASSTDRGNTIYF. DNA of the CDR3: TGTGCCAGCAGCACAGACAGAGGAAACACCATATATTTT.

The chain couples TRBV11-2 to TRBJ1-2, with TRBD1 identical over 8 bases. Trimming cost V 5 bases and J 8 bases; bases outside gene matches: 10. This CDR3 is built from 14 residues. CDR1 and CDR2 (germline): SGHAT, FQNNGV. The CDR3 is CASSQFSTGEGYTF. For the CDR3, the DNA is TGTGCCAGCAGCCAATTTTCGACAGGGGAAGGCTACACCTTC.

CDR3 sequence (DNA): TGTGCCAGCAGCTTGAGCTCCTATAATTCACCCCTCCACTTT. It yields the protein CASSLSSYNSPLHF. The rearrangement uses TRBV7-3 and TRBJ1-6; no reliable D call. CDR3 length: 14 residues. Trimming removed 3 bases from V and 0 bases from J, with 3 bases in between. Germline lookup yields CDR1 SGHTA and CDR2 FQGTGA.

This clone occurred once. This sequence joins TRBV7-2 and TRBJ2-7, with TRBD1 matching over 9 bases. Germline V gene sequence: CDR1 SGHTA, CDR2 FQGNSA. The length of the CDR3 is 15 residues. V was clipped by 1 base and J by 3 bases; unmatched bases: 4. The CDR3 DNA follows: TGTGCCAGCAGCTTAGGTTCGGGACAGGGCTACGAGCAGTACTTC. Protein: CASSLGSGQGYEQYF.

The CDR3 sequence: CASSLGSGQGIPYEQYF. As DNA, the CDR3 is TGTGCCAGCAGCTTGGGATCGGGACAGGGGATCCCCTACGAGCAGTACTTC. This chain uses TRBV5-5 with TRBJ2-7, with 10 nucleotides matching TRBD1. Germline CDR1 SGHKS, CDR2 YYEKEE (reference sequence). Trimming at V came to 0 bases and at J to 2 bases, leaving 8 bases not matched to a gene. The CDR3 is made up of 17 amino acids.

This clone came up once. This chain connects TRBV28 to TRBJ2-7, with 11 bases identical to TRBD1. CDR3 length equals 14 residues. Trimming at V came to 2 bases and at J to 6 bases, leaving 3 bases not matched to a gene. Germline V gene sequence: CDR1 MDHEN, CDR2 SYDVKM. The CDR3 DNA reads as TGTGCCAGCAGTTTAGGGGACAGGGGGTCCGAGCAGTACTTC. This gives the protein CASSLGDRGSEQYF.

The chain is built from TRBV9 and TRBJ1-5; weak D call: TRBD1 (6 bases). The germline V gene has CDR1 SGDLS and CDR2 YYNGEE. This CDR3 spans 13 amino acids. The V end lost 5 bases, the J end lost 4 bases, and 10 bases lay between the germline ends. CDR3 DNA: TGTGCCAGCAGGGACCAGGGGAATCAGCCCCAGCATTTT. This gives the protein CASRDQGNQPQHF.

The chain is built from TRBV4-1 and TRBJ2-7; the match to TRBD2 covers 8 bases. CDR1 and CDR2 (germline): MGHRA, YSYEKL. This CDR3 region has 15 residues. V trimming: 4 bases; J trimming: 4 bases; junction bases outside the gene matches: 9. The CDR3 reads CASSRGGTSGYEQYF. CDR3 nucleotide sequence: TGCGCCAGCAGCCGGGGAGGTACTAGCGGATACGAGCAGTACTTC.

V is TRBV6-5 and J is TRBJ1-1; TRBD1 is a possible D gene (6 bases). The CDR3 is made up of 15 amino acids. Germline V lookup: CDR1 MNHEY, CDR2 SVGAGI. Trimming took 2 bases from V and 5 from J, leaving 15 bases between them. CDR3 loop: CASSYPPRGQTEAFF. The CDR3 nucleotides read TGTGCCAGCAGTTACCCACCGCGGGGGCAAACTGAAGCTTTCTTT.

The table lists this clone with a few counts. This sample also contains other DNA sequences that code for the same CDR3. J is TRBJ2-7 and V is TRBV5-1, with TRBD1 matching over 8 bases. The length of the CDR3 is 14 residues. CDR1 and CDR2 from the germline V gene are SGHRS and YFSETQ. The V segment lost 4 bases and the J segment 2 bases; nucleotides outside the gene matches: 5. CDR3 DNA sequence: TGCGCCAGCAGCCTTGACAGGGGCCCCTACGAGCAGTACTTC. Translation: CASSLDRGPYEQYF.

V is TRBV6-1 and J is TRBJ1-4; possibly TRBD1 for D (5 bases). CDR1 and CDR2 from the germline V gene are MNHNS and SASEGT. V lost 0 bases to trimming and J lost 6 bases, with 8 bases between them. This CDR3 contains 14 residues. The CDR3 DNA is TGTGCCAGCAGTGAAGCGGGGGGTTATGAAAAACTGTTTTTT. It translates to CASSEAGGYEKLFF.

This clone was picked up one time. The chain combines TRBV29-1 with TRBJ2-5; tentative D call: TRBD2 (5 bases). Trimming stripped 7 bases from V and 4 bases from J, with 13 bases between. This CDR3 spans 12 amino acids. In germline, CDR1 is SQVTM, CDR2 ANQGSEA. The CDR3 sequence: CSARSGRETQYF. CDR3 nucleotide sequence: TGCAGCGCCAGATCGGGAAGAGAGACCCAGTACTTC.

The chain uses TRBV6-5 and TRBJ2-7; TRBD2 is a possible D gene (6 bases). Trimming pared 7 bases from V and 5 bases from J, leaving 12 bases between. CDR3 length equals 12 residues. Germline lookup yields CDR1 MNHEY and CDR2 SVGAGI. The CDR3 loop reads CASKKTGDEQYF. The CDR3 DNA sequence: TGTGCCAGCAAGAAGACGGGGGACGAGCAGTACTTC.

CDR3 amino acids: CSCRDRGGGYTF. The CDR3 nucleotides read TGCAGCTGCCGGGACAGGGGTGGCGGCTACACCTTC. The chain joins TRBV29-1 to TRBJ1-2, with 10 bases identical to TRBD1. Trimming took 8 bases from V and 8 from J; bases not matched to a gene: 8. Germline assignment: CDR1 SQVTM and CDR2 ANQGSEA. This CDR3 region has 12 residues.

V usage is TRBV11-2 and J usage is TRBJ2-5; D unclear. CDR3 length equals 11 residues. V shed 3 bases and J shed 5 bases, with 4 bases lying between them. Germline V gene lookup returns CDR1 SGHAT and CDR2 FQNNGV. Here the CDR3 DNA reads TGTGCCAGCAGCTTTAATGAGACCCAGTACTTC. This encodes CASSFNETQYF. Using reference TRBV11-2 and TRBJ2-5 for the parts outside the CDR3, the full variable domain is EAGVAQSPRYKIIEKRQSVAFWCNPISGHATLYWYQQILGQGPKLLIQFQNNGVVDDSQLPKDRFSAERLKGVDSTLKIQPAKLEDSAVYLCASSFNETQYFGPGTRLLVL.

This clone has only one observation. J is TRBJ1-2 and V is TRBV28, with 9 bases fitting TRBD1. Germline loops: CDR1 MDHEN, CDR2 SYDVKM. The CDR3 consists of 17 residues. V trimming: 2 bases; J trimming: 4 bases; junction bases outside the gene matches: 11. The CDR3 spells CASSLTGGGGGFYGYTF. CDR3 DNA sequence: TGTGCCAGCAGTTTAACAGGGGGCGGCGGGGGTTTCTATGGCTACACCTTC.

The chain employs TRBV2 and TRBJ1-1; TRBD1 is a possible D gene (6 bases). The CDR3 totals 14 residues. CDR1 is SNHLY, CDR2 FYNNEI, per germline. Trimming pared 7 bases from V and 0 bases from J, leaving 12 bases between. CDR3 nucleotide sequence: TGTGCCAGCATAGTGGGGGCCGTGAACACTGAAGCTTTCTTT. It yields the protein CASIVGAVNTEAFF.

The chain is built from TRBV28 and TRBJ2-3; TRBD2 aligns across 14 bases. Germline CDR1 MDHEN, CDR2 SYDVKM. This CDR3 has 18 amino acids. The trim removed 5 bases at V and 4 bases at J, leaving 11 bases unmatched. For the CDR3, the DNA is TGTGCCAGCAGTCCCAAACCGGGACTAGCGGGGGTGGCAGATACGCAGTATTTT. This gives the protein CASSPKPGLAGVADTQYF.

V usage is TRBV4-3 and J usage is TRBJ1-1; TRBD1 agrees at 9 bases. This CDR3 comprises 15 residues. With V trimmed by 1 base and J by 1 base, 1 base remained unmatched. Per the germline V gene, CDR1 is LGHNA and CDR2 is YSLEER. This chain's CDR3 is CASSQGTGANTEAFF. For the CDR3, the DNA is TGCGCCAGCAGCCAAGGGACAGGGGCGAACACTGAAGCTTTCTTT.